Presented here are 8 T cell receptor beta chains from one specimen sequenced in a study of blood T cells in healthy people across ages (dated by TCRdb to the mid-2010s). The library was generated by 5' RACE. The sequencer listed for this sample is Illumina HiSeq 2500. A second PCR of 7 to 11 cycles was performed with a sample-barcoded 5' primer and a J-beta primer mix. The public reads were quality trimmed at Q25 with fastp and then assembled into clones with MiXCR by TCRdb, keeping productive beta chains. Rows merge per CDR3 protein into single entries with the most common DNA and genes. The sample table shows around 670,000 distinct CDR3 sequences, and about 30% are seen once. More than 15% of the sample comes from the top ten. What was sequenced was blood. Every receptor here comes from a woman aged 80 or over in good health.

The chain combines TRBV28 with TRBJ1-1, with unresolved D. The CDR3 covers 13 residues. Trimming stripped 5 bases from V and 11 bases from J, with 18 bases between. The germline V gene encodes CDR1 MDHEN and CDR2 SYDVKM. The CDR3 DNA sequence: TGTGCCAGCAGTACCATACCCCTGAAAAGGGCTTTCTTT. Translated: CASSTIPLKRAFF. The full variable domain, rest sourced from reference TRBV28 and TRBJ1-1, is DVKVTQSSRYLVKRTGEKVFLECVQDMDHENMFWYRQDPGLGLRLIYFSYDVKMKEKGDIPEGYSVSREKKERFSLILESASTNQTSMYLCASSTIPLKRAFFGQGTRLTVV.

This clonotype was seen many times. The CDR3 nucleotides are TGTGCCAGCAGTTACCTGCCATCTCGGGGGGAGCAGTACTTC. It codes for CASSYLPSRGEQYF. The chain has TRBV6-6 and TRBJ2-7, with D perhaps TRBD2 (6 bases). V shed 2 bases and J shed 7 bases, with 15 bases lying between them. The CDR3 has 14 residues. Germline assignment: CDR1 MNHNY and CDR2 SVGAGI (reference sequence).

About this clonotype itself: A much more abundant neighbour one base away suggests this may be a read error. The rearrangement links TRBV7-8 to TRBJ2-1; perhaps TRBD1 as D (6 bases). The CDR3 contains 18 residues. Trimming removed 5 bases from V and 0 bases from J, with 20 bases in between. CDR1 and CDR2 (germline): SGHVS, FQNEAQ. The CDR3 spells CASSPHGRGAVSYNEQFF. CDR3 coding DNA: TGTGCCAGCAGCCCACACGGCAGGGGCGCCGTCTCCTACAATGAGCAGTTCTTC.

In this sample, this clonotype turned up many times. This chain uses TRBV20-1 with TRBJ1-5, with D perhaps matching TRBD1 (6 bases). Looked up from germline, CDR1 is DFQATT and CDR2 is SNEGSKA (reference sequence). V was pared by 5 bases and J by 5 bases, with 22 bases between. The CDR3 covers 16 residues. The CDR3 region has the DNA TGCAGTGCTGGGGAAAGCAGGGGCTCCCAATATCAGCCCCAGCATTTT. It translates to CSAGESRGSQYQPQHF.

V usage is TRBV7-2 and J usage is TRBJ2-7; 7 bases are shared with TRBD2. Trimming removed 1 base from V and 4 bases from J; junction bases left unmatched: 16. The CDR3 contains 18 residues. CDR1 is SGHTA, CDR2 FQGNSA, per germline. The CDR3, as DNA: TGTGCCAGCAGCTTAGGGAGTAGTGGTGGGCTAGCGGTTTACGAGCAGTACTTC. It codes for CASSLGSSGGLAVYEQYF.

As to this clonotype: A much larger clonotype is one base distant, so this may be a read error. J is TRBJ1-5 and V is TRBV6-1; 8 nucleotides match TRBD1. CDR3 size: 16 residues. Germline values: CDR1 MNHNS, CDR2 SASEGT. Trimming at V came to 6 bases and at J to 6 bases, leaving 13 bases not matched to a gene. CDR3 nucleotide sequence: TGTGCCAGCAGGAGGACCGGGACAGGAGTCCGTCAGCCCCAGCATTTT. Encoded protein: CASRRTGTGVRQPQHF.

This clonotype was found many times. This may stem from a read error, because a much larger clone lies one nucleotide away. This chain connects TRBV7-7 to TRBJ2-5; perhaps TRBD2 as D (5 bases). The CDR3 loop spans 14 amino acids. Germline CDR1 SSHAT, CDR2 FNYEAQ (reference sequence). The chain's CDR3 is CASSLATRDGEQYF. For the CDR3, the DNA is TGTGCTAGCAGCTTAGCGACCCGGGATGGTGAGCAGTACTTC.

The chain has TRBV20-1 and TRBJ2-3; a possible D gene is TRBD2 (6 bases). The germline V gene has CDR1 DFQATT and CDR2 SNEGSKA (reference sequence). The V and J ends lost 0 bases and 1 base respectively, with 11 bases between them. The CDR3 spans 15 residues. The CDR3 nucleotides are TGCAGTGCTAGAGAAGGAGGGCAGGGCACAGATACGCAGTATTTT. Translation gives CSAREGGQGTDTQYF.